The present T cell receptor (beta chain) was sequenced within a study of radiation and T cells in renal cell carcinoma. Whole-study results and caveats: From baseline, blood top tumor clonotypes peaked at 2 weeks post-radiation. No pretreatment tumor biopsies were available for baseline clonotypes.

The ends were cut back, 1 base at V and 0 bases at J, with 13 bases in the middle. This CDR3 spans 17 amino acids. Germline V gives CDR1 LGHNT, CDR2 FRNRAP. This clone has a handful of counts. The target antigen is unknown. Described time point: blood 4 weeks post-SBRT, at nephrectomy. The treatment is: 15 Gy SBRT to primary tumor, nephrectomy 4 weeks later. Blood was sampled at baseline, 2 weeks and 4 weeks after SBRT. Using immunoSEQ multiplex PCR, the repertoire was profiled, and TCRdb retains in-frame clones only, with some absent. The data show 150,000 to 200,000 clones, with about 87% seen just once and around 10% held by the top ten.

The starting material was blood, obtained from a patient whose treatment included radiotherapy and nephrectomy. This TCR was sampled from a woman between 50 and 59 years old with renal cell carcinoma. The chain links TRBV12-5 to TRBJ1-3, with a possible D match to TRBD1 (5 bases). CDR3 DNA: TGTGCTAGTGGTTTGGGACAGCCGGGGGACTCTGGAAACACCATATATTTT. Its protein is CASGLGQPGDSGNTIYF.